What follows are 5 T cell receptor beta chains derived from one specimen sequenced in a study of T cell responses to AZD1222 COVID-19 vaccine (dated by TCRdb to the early 2020s). Preparation of the library involved the immunoSEQ multiplex PCR assay. TCRdb holds this immuneACCESS table with in-frame rearrangements only. Some clones are missing; in checked studies, unresolved V genes explain under half, and the rest has no known cause. The sample profile shows 77,000 or so clones; about 90% of them were found once. The ten largest account for around 7.1% of the sample. The meaning of the sample's time point label: baseline before first vaccination. This sample's treatment or condition label indicates: meningococcal conjugate vaccine given as trial control. The sequences come from peripheral blood, collected on day 0 of MenACWY control vaccination. These receptors originate from an adult in good health.

The sample holds one count of this clone. This sequence joins TRBV6-5 and TRBJ2-2; D call uncertain. Germline assignment: CDR1 MNHEY and CDR2 SVGAGI. The ends were cut back, 6 bases at V and 7 bases at J, with 9 bases in the middle. The CDR3 extends over 12 amino acids. The CDR3 loop is CASSDDFGELFF. The CDR3 DNA is TGTGCCAGCAGCGACGATTTCGGGGAGCTGTTTTTT.

This chain joins TRBV18 and TRBJ2-1, with 11 bases that match TRBD2. The V gene's germline CDR1 is KGHSH and CDR2 LQKENI. Trimming took 3 bases from V and 5 from J; bases not matched to a gene: 3. The CDR3 sequence is 15 residues long. CDR3 nucleotides: TGTGCCAGCTCACCCGGGACTAGCGGAAACAATGAGCAGTTCTTC. Encoded protein: CASSPGTSGNNEQFF.

J is TRBJ2-2 and V is TRBV3-1 (or the pseudogene TRBV3-2); 9 bases line up with TRBD1. Trimming took 3 bases from V and 5 from J; bases not matched to a gene: 13. Germline-derived CDR1 and CDR2 are LGHDT and YNNKEL (reference sequence). CDR3 size: 18 residues. CDR3 in amino acids: CASSHPPGTGQWTGELFF. Written as DNA, the CDR3 is TGTGCCAGCAGCCATCCCCCCGGGACAGGGCAGTGGACCGGGGAGCTGTTTTTT.

This chain links TRBV28 with TRBJ1-5, with TRBD1 as a possible D gene (5 bases). The V and J ends lost 3 bases and 5 bases respectively, with 23 bases between them. The CDR3 has 18 amino acids. CDR1 MDHEN and CDR2 SYDVKM come from the germline V gene. In DNA, the CDR3 is TGTGCCAGCAGTTTGGCCCCAGGTTTGGGGGGGATCGATCAGCCCCAGCATTTT. As protein: CASSLAPGLGGIDQPQHF.

The chain is built from TRBV19 and TRBJ2-1; D may be TRBD1 (6 bases). Between the trimmed V and J ends, which lost 2 bases and 0 bases, there was a span of 17 bases. This CDR3 has 18 residues. Germline assignment: CDR1 LNHDA and CDR2 SQIVND (reference sequence). CDR3 DNA: TGTGCCAGTAGTATAAAGGGGCCAGGGGTAACCTCCTACAATGAGCAGTTCTTC. Its translation is CASSIKGPGVTSYNEQFF.